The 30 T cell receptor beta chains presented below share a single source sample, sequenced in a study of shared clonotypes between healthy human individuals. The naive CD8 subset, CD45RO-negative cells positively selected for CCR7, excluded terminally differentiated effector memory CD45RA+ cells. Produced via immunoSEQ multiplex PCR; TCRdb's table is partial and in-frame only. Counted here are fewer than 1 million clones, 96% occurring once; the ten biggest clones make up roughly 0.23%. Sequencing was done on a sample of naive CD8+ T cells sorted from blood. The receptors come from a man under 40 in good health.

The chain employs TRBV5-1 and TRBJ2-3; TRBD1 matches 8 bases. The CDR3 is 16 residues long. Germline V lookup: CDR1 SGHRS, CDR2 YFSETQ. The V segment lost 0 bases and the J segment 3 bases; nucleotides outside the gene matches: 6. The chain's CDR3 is CASSLGPGGPTDTQYF. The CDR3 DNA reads TGCGCCAGCAGCTTGGGCCCAGGGGGCCCGACAGATACGCAGTATTTT.

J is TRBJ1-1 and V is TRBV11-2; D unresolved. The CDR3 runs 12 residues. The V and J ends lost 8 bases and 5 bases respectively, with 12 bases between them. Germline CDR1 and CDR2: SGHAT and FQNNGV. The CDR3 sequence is CASGPWETEAFF. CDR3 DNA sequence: TGTGCCAGCGGCCCTTGGGAGACTGAAGCTTTCTTT.

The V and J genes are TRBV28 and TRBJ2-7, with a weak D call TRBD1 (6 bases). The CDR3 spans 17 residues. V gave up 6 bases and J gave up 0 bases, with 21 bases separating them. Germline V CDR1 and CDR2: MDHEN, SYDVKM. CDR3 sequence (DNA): TGTGCCAGCAGACCCGAACGAACAGGGCCAAGCTCCTACGAGCAGTACTTC. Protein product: CASRPERTGPSSYEQYF.

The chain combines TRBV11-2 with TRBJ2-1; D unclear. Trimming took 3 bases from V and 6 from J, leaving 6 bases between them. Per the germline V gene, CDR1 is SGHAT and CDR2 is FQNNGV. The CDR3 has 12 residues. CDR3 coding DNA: TGTGCCAGCAGCTTCGGTTCCAATGAGCAGTTCTTC. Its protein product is CASSFGSNEQFF.

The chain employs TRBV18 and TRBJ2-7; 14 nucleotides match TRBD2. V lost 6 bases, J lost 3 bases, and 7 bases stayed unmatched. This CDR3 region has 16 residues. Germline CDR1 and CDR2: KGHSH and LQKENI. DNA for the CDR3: TGTGCCAGCTCGACGACTAGCGGGAGGGCCATCTACGAGCAGTACTTC. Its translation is CASSTTSGRAIYEQYF.

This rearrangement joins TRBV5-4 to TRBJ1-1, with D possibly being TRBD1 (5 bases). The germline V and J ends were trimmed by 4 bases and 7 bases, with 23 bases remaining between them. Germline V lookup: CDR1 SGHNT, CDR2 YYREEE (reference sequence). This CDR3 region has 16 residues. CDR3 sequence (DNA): TGTGCCAGCAGCCGACGGGGCGTGGGAGGTAAGGATGAAGCTTTCTTT. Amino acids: CASSRRGVGGKDEAFF. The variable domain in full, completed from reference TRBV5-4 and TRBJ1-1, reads ETGVTQSPTHLIKTRGQQVTLRCSSQSGHNTVSWYQQALGQGPQFIFQYYREEENGRGNFPPRFSGLQFPNYSSELNVNALELDDSALYLCASSRRGVGGKDEAFFGQGTRLTVV.

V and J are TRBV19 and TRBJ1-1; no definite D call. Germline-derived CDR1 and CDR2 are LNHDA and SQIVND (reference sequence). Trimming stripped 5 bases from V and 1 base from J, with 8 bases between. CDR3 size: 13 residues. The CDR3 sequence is CASSWRGNTEAFF. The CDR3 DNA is TGTGCCAGTAGTTGGCGGGGGAACACTGAAGCTTTCTTT.

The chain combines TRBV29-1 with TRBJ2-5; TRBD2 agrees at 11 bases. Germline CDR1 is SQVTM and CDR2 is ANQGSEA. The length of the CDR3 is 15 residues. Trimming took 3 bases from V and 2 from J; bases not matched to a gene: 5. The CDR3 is CSVDRTSGPQETQYF. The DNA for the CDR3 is TGCAGCGTTGATAGGACTAGCGGGCCACAAGAGACCCAGTACTTC.

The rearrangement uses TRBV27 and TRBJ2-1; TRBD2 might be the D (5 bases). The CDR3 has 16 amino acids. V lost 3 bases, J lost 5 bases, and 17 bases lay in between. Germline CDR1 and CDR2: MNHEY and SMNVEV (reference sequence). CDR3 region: CASSFHGIGINNEQFF. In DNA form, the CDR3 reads TGTGCCAGCAGTTTTCACGGGATCGGTATAAACAATGAGCAGTTCTTC.

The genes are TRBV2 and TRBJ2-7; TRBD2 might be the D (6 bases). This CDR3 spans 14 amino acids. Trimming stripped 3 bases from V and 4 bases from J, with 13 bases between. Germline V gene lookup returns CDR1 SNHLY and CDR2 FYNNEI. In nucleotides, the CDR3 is TGTGCCAGCAGTGAGGAGGGGAGTGCATACGAGCAGTACTTC. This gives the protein CASSEEGSAYEQYF.

DNA of the CDR3: TGCAGCGTGCGAGCGGGAGATAGCGGGGAGCTGTTTTTT. Amino acid sequence: CSVRAGDSGELFF. The genes are TRBV29-1 and TRBJ2-2, with TRBD2 matching 8 bases. The V gene's germline CDR1 is SQVTM and CDR2 ANQGSEA. Trimming took 6 bases from V and 7 from J; bases not matched to a gene: 7. The CDR3 length is 13 residues.

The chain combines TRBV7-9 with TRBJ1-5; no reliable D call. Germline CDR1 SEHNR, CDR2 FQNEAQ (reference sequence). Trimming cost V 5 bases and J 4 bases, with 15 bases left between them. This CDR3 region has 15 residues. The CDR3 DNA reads TGTGCCAGCAGCCCCGGGGAGCTAAAGAATCAGCCCCAGCATTTT. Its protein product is CASSPGELKNQPQHF.

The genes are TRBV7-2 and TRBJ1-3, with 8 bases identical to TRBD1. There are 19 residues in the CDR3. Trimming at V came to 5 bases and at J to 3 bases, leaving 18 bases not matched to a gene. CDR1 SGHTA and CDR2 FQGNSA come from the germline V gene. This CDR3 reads CASSLHGGFQGAGGNTIYF. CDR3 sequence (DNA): TGTGCCAGCAGCCTCCATGGGGGTTTCCAGGGGGCTGGTGGAAACACCATATATTTT.

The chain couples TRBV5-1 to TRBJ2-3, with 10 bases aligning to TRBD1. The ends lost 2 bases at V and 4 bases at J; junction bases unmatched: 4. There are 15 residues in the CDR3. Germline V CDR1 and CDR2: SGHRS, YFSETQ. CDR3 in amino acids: CASSFRDRGADTQYF. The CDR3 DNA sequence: TGCGCCAGCAGCTTCCGGGACAGGGGTGCAGATACGCAGTATTTT.

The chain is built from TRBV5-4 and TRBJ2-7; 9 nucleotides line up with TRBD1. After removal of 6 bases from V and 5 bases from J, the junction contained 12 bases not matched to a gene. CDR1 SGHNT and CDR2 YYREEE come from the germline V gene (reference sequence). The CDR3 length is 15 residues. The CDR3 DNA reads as TGTGCCAGCACTCCGCACGGGACAGGGCCCCACGAGCAGTACTTC. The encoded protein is CASTPHGTGPHEQYF.

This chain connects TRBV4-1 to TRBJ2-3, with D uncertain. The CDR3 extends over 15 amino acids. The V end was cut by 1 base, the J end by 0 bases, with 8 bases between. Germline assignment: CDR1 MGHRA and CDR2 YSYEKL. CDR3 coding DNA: TGCGCCAGCAGCCAAGTGGCACCTAGCACAGATACGCAGTATTTT. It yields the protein CASSQVAPSTDTQYF.

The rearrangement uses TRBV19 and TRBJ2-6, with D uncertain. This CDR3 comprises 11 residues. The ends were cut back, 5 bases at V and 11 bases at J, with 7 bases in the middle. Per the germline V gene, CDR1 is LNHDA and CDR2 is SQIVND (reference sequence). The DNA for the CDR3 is TGTGCCAGTAGTGCCCCCCACGTCCTGACTTTC. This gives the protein CASSAPHVLTF.

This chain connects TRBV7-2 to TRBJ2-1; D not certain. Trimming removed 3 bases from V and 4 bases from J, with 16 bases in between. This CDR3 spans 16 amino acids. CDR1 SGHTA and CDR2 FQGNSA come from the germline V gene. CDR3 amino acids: CASSFPPWEAYNEQFF. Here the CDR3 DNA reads TGTGCCAGCAGCTTTCCCCCCTGGGAAGCTTACAATGAGCAGTTCTTC. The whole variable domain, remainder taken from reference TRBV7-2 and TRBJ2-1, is GAGVSQSPSNKVTEKGKDVELRCDPISGHTALYWYRQSLGQGLEFLIYFQGNSAPDKSGLPSDRFSAERTGGSVSTLTIQRTQQEDSAVYLCASSFPPWEAYNEQFFGPGTRLTVL.

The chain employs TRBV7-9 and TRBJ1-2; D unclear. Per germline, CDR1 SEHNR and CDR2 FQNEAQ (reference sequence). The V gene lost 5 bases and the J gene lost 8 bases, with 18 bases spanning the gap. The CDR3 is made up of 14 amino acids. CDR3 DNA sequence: TGTGCCAGCAGCAAACAGAGTCTCGCGCAGGGCTACACCTTC. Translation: CASSKQSLAQGYTF. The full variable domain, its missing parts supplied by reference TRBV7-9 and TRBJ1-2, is DTGVSQNPRHKITKRGQNVTFRCDPISEHNRLYWYRQTLGQGPEFLTYFQNEAQLEKSRLLSDRFSAERPKGSFSTLEIQRTEQGDSAMYLCASSKQSLAQGYTFGSGTRLTVV.

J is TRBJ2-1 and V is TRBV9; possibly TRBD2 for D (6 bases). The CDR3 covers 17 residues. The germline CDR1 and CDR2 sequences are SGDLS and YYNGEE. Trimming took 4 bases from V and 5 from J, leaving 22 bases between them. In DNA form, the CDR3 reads TGTGCCAGCAGCCCGTATGGAGAGCGGGTCCAAGACAATGAGCAGTTCTTC. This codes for CASSPYGERVQDNEQFF.

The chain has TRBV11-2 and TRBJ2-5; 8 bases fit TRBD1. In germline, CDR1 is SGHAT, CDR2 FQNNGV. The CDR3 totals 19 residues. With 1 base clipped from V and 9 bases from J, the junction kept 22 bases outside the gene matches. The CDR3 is CASSLVRMEAGGPYVAQYF. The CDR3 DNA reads TGTGCCAGCAGCTTAGTTCGTATGGAGGCAGGGGGCCCCTATGTGGCCCAGTACTTC.

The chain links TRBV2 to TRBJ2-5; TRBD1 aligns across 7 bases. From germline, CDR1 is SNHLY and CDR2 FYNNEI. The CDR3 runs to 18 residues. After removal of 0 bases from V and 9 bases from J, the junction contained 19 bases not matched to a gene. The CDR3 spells CASSEAGSIGTDQYPQYF. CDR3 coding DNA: TGTGCCAGCAGTGAAGCGGGGTCGATTGGGACAGACCAATATCCCCAGTACTTC. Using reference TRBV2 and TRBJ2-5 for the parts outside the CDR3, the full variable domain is EPEVTQTPSHQVTQMGQEVILRCVPISNHLYFYWYRQILGQKVEFLVSFYNNEISEKSEIFDDQFSVERPDGSNFTLKIRSTKLEDSAMYFCASSEAGSIGTDQYPQYFGPGTRLLVL.

The CDR3 coding sequence is TGTGCCAGCAGTAGAAGGGGCTACGAGCAGTACTTC. Its translation is CASSRRGYEQYF. The chain couples TRBV27 to TRBJ2-7; D perhaps matches TRBD1 (5 bases). The CDR3 has 12 residues. Germline V gene sequence: CDR1 MNHEY, CDR2 SMNVEV (reference sequence). V was shortened by 5 bases and J by 3 bases, with 8 bases between the two germline ends.

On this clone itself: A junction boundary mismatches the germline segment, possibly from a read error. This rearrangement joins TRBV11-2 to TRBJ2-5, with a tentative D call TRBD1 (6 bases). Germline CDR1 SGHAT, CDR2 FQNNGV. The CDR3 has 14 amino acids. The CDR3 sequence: CASSPWDIQEIQYF. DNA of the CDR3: TGTGCCAGCAGCCCATGGGACATTCAAGAGATCCAGTACTTC. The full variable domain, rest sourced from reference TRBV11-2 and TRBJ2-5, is EAGVAQSPRYKIIEKRQSVAFWCNPISGHATLYWYQQILGQGPKLLIQFQNNGVVDDSQLPKDRFSAERLKGVDSTLKIQPAKLEDSAVYLCASSPWDIQEIQYFGPGTRLLVL.

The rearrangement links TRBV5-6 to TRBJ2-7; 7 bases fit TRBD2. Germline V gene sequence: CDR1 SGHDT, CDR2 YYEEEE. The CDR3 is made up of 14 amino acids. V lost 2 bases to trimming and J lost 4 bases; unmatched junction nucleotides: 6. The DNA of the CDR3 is TGTGCCAGCAGCTTAGGCGGGAGTGTATACGAGCAGTACTTC. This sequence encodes CASSLGGSVYEQYF. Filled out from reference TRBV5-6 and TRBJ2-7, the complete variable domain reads DAGVTQSPTHLIKTRGQQVTLRCSPKSGHDTVSWYQQALGQGPQFIFQYYEEEERQRGNFPDRFSGHQFPNYSSELNVNALLLGDSALYLCASSLGGSVYEQYFGPGTRLTVT.

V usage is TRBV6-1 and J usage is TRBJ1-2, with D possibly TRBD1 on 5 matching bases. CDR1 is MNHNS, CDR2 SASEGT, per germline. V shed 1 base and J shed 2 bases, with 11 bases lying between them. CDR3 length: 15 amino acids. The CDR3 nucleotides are TGTGCCAGCAGTGAAGAGGCGAGACAGAACTATGGCTACACCTTC. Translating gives CASSEEARQNYGYTF.

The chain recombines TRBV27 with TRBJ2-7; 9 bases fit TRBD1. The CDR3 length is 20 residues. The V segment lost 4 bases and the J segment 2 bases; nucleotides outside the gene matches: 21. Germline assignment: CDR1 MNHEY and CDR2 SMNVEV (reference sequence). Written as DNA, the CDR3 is TGTGCCAGCAGTTCCGATGGCGGACAGGGGATTGAAGGCGTCCCCTACGAGCAGTACTTC. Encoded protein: CASSSDGGQGIEGVPYEQYF.

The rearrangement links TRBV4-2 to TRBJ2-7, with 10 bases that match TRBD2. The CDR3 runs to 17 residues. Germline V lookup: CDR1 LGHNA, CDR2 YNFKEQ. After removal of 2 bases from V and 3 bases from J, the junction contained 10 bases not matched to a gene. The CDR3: CASSQNGPLAGSYEQYF. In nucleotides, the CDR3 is TGTGCCAGCAGCCAAAACGGACCACTAGCGGGGAGCTACGAGCAGTACTTC.

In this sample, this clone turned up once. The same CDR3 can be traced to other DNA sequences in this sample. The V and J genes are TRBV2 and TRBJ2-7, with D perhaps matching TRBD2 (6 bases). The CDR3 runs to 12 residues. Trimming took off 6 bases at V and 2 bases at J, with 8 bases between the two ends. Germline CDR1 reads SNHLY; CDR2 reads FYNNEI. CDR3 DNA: TGTGCCAGCAGAGGAGGGCCCTACGAGCAGTACTTC. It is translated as CASRGGPYEQYF.

The CDR3 nucleotides are TGTGCCAGCAGCCCCTTTAGCTACGAGCAGTACTTC. It is translated as CASSPFSYEQYF. The chain is built from TRBV6-6 and TRBJ2-7, with unresolved D. Trimming took off 6 bases at V and 3 bases at J, with 9 bases between the two ends. This CDR3 is built from 12 residues. CDR1 and CDR2 from the germline V gene are MNHNY and SVGAGI (reference sequence).